These 18 T cell receptor beta chains came from one sample sequenced in a study of T cells in Graves' hyperthyroidism and ophthalmopathy. RNA transcripts served as the template for amplifying TCR beta CDR3 regions. The study used the HTBI primer set for a first-round RT-PCR of the TCR CDR3. One entry per CDR3 protein results from TCRdb running MiXCR on the multiplex PCR reads. Seen here are almost 500,000 distinct CDR3 sequences, 22% observed once, and the top ten hold 45% to 50%. The sequenced sample was blood. The receptors originated from a woman in her 70s with Graves' ophthalmopathy.

V gene TRBV3-1 combines with J gene TRBJ1-2; D is unresolved. Per germline, CDR1 LGHDT and CDR2 YNNKEL (reference sequence). V was trimmed by 4 bases and J by 9 bases, leaving 15 bases between them. CDR3 length equals 13 residues. The CDR3 region is CASSRGRTESYTF. The CDR3, as DNA: TGTGCCAGCAGCCGAGGACGGACTGAAAGCTACACCTTC.

This clonotype turned up a few times. The J gene is TRBJ1-1, the V gene TRBV20-1; perhaps TRBD1 as D (5 bases). The germline V gene encodes CDR1 DFQATT and CDR2 SNEGSKA (reference sequence). The CDR3 is made up of 12 amino acids. V was cut by 5 bases and J by 9 bases, with 16 bases left in between. The chain's CDR3 is CSARWDGGKAFF. The CDR3 DNA reads as TGCAGTGCTCGATGGGACGGAGGTAAAGCTTTCTTT.

This clonotype showed up just a few times. The chain couples TRBV20-1 to TRBJ1-6; D not certain. V lost 3 bases to trimming and J lost 6 bases, with 9 bases between them. Per the germline V gene, CDR1 is DFQATT and CDR2 is SNEGSKA (reference sequence). The CDR3 sequence is 13 residues long. CDR3 in amino acids: CSASSTANSPLHF. CDR3 DNA sequence: TGCAGTGCTAGTTCGACCGCTAATTCACCCCTCCACTTT.

This clonotype has at least ten counts. The chain joins TRBV6-2 or TRBV6-3 to TRBJ2-5; D call uncertain. Germline CDR1 is MNHEY and CDR2 is SVGEGT. This CDR3 comprises 13 residues. V was shortened by 8 bases and J by 0 bases, with 10 bases between the two germline ends. The CDR3 DNA reads as TGTGCCAGCCGGACGGAGAACCAAGAGACCCAGTACTTC. Translation: CASRTENQETQYF.

This chain links TRBV4-3 with TRBJ2-5, with D possibly TRBD2 on 6 matching bases. V lost 0 bases, J lost 4 bases, and 12 bases lay in between. Germline V lookup: CDR1 LGHNA, CDR2 YSLEER. This CDR3 region has 15 residues. The DNA for the CDR3 is TGCGCCAGCAGCCAAGAAGCTAGCGTTGGAGAGACCCAGTACTTC. Translating it yields CASSQEASVGETQYF.

In its sample, this clonotype was seen many times. This rearrangement joins TRBV12-3 or TRBV12-4 to TRBJ2-5; 8 bases are shared with TRBD1. The trim removed 4 bases at V and 3 bases at J, leaving 4 bases unmatched. CDR3 length: 14 residues. The CDR3 DNA reads as TGTGCCAGCAGTTCCGACAGGGGTAAAGAGACCCAGTACTTC. Translating gives CASSSDRGKETQYF.

This chain uses TRBV5-1 with TRBJ1-4; maybe TRBD1 (6 bases). The V gene's germline CDR1 is SGHRS and CDR2 YFSETQ. The CDR3 spans 14 residues. The V end lost 1 base, the J end lost 4 bases, and 8 bases lay between the germline ends. CDR3 in amino acids: CASSLQQGNEKLFF. The CDR3 DNA follows: TGCGCCAGCAGCTTGCAACAGGGTAATGAAAAACTGTTTTTT.

This chain links TRBV5-1 with TRBJ2-1; D may be TRBD1 or TRBD2 (6 bases each). Trimming pared 0 bases from V and 6 bases from J, leaving 13 bases between. The CDR3 contains 15 residues. Germline CDR1 and CDR2: SGHRS and YFSETQ. The CDR3 DNA sequence: TGCGCCAGCAGCTTGGTAAAGGGGGGAGGCAATGAGCAGTTCTTC. The encoded protein is CASSLVKGGGNEQFF.

This clonotype was seen ten or more times. This chain connects TRBV6-5 to TRBJ1-1; D gene unclear. There are 14 residues in the CDR3. V was clipped by 2 bases and J by 0 bases, with 7 bases between them. Germline CDR1 reads MNHEY; CDR2 reads SVGAGI. CDR3 nucleotides: TGTGCCAGCAGTTACGGGCAGTTGAACACTGAAGCTTTCTTT. It encodes CASSYGQLNTEAFF.

The chain has TRBV6-6 and TRBJ2-1; tentative D call: TRBD1 (6 bases). Germline V gene sequence: CDR1 MNHNY, CDR2 SVGAGI (reference sequence). The CDR3 is 15 residues long. Trimming pared 0 bases from V and 4 bases from J, leaving 10 bases between. CDR3: CASSYSGRGYNEQFF. The CDR3 bases are TGTGCCAGCAGTTACTCCGGCAGGGGTTACAATGAGCAGTTCTTC.

The V and J genes are TRBV2 and TRBJ2-6; the D gene is possibly TRBD2 (5 bases). In germline, CDR1 is SNHLY, CDR2 FYNNEI. V shed 7 bases and J shed 0 bases, with 16 bases lying between them. This CDR3 has 17 amino acids. The CDR3 here is CASTEGRRFSGANVLTF. Written as DNA, the CDR3 is TGTGCCAGCACCGAGGGCAGACGATTCTCTGGGGCCAACGTCCTGACTTTC.

The genes are TRBV30 and TRBJ2-7, with 9 bases aligning to TRBD1. The CDR3 is 15 amino acids. Trimming removed 1 base from V and 1 base from J; junction bases left unmatched: 5. CDR1 and CDR2 from the germline V gene are GTSNPN and SVGIG (reference sequence). DNA of the CDR3: TGTGCCTGGAGTGCCCGGACAGGGGTTTCCTACGAGCAGTACTTC. Protein product: CAWSARTGVSYEQYF.

This clonotype came up many times. V gene TRBV7-3 combines with J gene TRBJ2-5; D may be TRBD2 (6 bases). The V end was cut by 5 bases, the J end by 5 bases, with 12 bases between. Germline CDR1 SGHTA, CDR2 FQGTGA. CDR3 size: 13 residues. The CDR3 spells CASSTGGRETQYF. The CDR3 DNA sequence: TGTGCCAGCAGCACCGGAGGGCGGGAGACCCAGTACTTC.

The gene calls are TRBV28 and TRBJ2-7, with a possible D match to TRBD2 (6 bases). Germline V lookup: CDR1 MDHEN, CDR2 SYDVKM. V shed 1 base and J shed 0 bases, with 13 bases lying between them. This CDR3 contains 16 residues. The chain's CDR3 is CASSLLGTLSSYEQYF. DNA of the CDR3: TGTGCCAGCAGTTTATTGGGGACTCTCTCCTCCTACGAGCAGTACTTC.

The chain is built from TRBV5-1 and TRBJ1-4; D gene uncertain. CDR3 length equals 15 residues. Germline V gene sequence: CDR1 SGHRS, CDR2 YFSETQ. V was shortened by 0 bases and J by 2 bases, with 8 bases between the two germline ends. CDR3 sequence (DNA): TGCGCCAGCAGCTTGGCTTTGGGTACTAATGAAAAACTGTTTTTT. Translated, it gives CASSLALGTNEKLFF.

This clonotype has only a few counts. This chain joins TRBV7-6 and TRBJ2-2; 9 positions agree with TRBD1. This CDR3 has 15 amino acids. V shed 4 bases and J 7 bases; nucleotides not matched to a gene: 7. Germline CDR1 reads SGHVS; CDR2 reads FNYEAQ. The CDR3 nucleotides are TGTGCCAGCAGCTCGACCGGGACAGGGCACGGGGAGCTGTTTTTT. Protein sequence: CASSSTGTGHGELFF.

The chain joins TRBV3-1 to TRBJ1-1; D gene ambiguous. This CDR3 is built from 13 residues. Germline assignment: CDR1 LGHDT and CDR2 YNNKEL (reference sequence). V was pared by 0 bases and J by 6 bases, with 8 bases between. The CDR3 reads CASSQDRQAEAFF. DNA of the CDR3: TGTGCCAGCAGCCAAGATAGGCAGGCTGAAGCTTTCTTT. Combining the CDR3 with reference TRBV3-1 and TRBJ1-1 gives the whole variable domain DTAVSQTPKYLVTQMGNDKSIKCEQNLGHDTMYWYKQDSKKFLKIMFSYNNKELIINETVPNRFSPKSPDKAHLNLHINSLELGDSAVYFCASSQDRQAEAFFGQGTRLTVV.

This clonotype appeared a few times. The rearrangement links TRBV3-1 to TRBJ1-1; D unresolved. CDR1 and CDR2 from the germline V gene are LGHDT and YNNKEL (reference sequence). V lost 7 bases and J lost 1, with 22 bases in between. The CDR3 is made up of 17 amino acids. The CDR3 DNA is TGTGCCAGCACCCTAGGAGTTGGTGGCATCAGGAACACTGAAGCTTTCTTT. Its protein is CASTLGVGGIRNTEAFF.